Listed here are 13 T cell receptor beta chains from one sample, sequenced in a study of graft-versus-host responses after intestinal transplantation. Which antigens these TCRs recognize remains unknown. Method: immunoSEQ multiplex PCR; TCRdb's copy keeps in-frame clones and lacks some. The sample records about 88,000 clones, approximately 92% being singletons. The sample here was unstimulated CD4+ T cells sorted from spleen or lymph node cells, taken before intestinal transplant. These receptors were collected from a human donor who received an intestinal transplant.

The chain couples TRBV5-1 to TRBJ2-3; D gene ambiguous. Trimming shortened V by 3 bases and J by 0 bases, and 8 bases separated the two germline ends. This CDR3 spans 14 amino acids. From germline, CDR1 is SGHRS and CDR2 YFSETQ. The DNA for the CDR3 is TGCGCCAGCAGCTCCCAAACTAGCACAGATACGCAGTATTTT. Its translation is CASSSQTSTDTQYF.

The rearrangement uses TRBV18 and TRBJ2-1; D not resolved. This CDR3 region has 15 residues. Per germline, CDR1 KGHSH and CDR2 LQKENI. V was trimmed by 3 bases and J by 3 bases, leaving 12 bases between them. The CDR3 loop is CASSPYGLGYNEQFF. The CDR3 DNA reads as TGTGCCAGCTCACCTTACGGGCTGGGCTACAATGAGCAGTTCTTC.

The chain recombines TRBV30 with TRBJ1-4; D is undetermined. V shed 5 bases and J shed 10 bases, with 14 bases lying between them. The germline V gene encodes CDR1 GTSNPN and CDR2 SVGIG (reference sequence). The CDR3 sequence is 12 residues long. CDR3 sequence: CAWPDKSGKLFF. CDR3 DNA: TGTGCCTGGCCAGACAAATCGGGAAAACTGTTTTTT.

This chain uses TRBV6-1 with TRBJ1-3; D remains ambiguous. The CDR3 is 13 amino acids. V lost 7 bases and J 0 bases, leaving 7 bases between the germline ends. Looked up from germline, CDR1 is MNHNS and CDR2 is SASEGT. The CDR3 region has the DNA TGTGCCAGCAAAGTCCGCTCTGGAAACACCATATATTTT. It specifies CASKVRSGNTIYF.

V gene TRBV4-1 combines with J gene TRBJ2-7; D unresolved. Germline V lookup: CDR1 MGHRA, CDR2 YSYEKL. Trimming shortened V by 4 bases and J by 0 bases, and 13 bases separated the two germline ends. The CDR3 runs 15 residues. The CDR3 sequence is CASSPGIRSSYEQYF. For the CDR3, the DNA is TGCGCCAGCAGCCCTGGGATCCGGAGCTCCTACGAGCAGTACTTC.

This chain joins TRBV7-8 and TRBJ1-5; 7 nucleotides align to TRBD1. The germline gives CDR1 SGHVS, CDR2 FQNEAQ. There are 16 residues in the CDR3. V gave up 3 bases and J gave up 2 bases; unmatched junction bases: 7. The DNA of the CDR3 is TGTGCCAGCAGCTTGAGACAGGGACTTGGCAATCAGCCCCAGCATTTT. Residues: CASSLRQGLGNQPQHF.

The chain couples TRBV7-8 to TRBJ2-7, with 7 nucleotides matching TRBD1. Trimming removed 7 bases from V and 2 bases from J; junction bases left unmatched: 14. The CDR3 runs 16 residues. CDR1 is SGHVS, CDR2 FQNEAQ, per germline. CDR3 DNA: TGTGCCAGCACATTTGAGGCCGGACAGGAAACCTACGAGCAGTACTTC. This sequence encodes CASTFEAGQETYEQYF.

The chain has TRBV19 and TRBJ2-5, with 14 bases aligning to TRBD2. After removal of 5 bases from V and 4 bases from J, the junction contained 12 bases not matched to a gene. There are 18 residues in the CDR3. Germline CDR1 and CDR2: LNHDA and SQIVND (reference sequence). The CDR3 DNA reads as TGTGCCAGTAGTCCCCGGACTAGCGGGAGGACCCAACCAGAGACCCAGTACTTC. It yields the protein CASSPRTSGRTQPETQYF.

CDR3 nucleotides: TGTGCCAGCAGCGTAGAGGAGGGCCCGGCCAAAAACATTCAGTACTTC. Its protein is CASSVEEGPAKNIQYF. J is TRBJ2-4 and V is TRBV9, with D possibly being TRBD2 (6 bases). The germline CDR1 and CDR2 sequences are SGDLS and YYNGEE. The CDR3 covers 16 residues. V was clipped by 0 bases and J by 1 base, with 11 bases between them.

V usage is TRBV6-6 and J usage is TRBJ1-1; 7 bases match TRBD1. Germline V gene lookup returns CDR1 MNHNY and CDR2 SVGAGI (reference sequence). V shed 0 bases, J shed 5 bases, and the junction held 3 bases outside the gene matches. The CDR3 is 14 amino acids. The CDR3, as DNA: TGTGCCAGCAGTTACTCTGTCAGGGGGACTGAAGCTTTCTTT. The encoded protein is CASSYSVRGTEAFF.

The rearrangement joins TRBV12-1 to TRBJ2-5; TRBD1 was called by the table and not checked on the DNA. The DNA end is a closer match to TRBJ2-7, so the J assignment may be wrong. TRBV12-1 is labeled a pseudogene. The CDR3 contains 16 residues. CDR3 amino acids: CASSFELDRGKDEQYF. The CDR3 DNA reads TGTGCCAGCAGCTTTGAGCTGGACAGGGGGAAAGACGAGCAGTACTTC.

Here the CDR3 reads CASSFDGIQGDGYTF. The CDR3 DNA is TGTGCCAGCAGCTTCGATGGGATACAGGGGGATGGCTACACCTTC. The rearrangement joins TRBV7-6 to TRBJ1-2; 8 bases are shared with TRBD1. Germline values: CDR1 SGHVS, CDR2 FNYEAQ. The J segment lost 6 bases and the V segment lost 3 bases, leaving 9 bases of the junction unmatched. The CDR3 contains 15 residues. The full variable domain, rest sourced from reference TRBV7-6 and TRBJ1-2, is GAGVSQSPRYKVTKRGQDVALRCDPISGHVSLYWYRQALGQGPEFLTYFNYEAQQDKSGLPNDRFSAERPEGSISTLTIQRTEQRDSAMYRCASSFDGIQGDGYTFGSGTRLTVV.

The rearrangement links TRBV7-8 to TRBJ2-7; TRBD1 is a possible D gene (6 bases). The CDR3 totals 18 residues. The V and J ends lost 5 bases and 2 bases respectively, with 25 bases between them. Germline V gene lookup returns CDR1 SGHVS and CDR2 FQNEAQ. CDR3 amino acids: CASSPASKGRGWTYEQYF. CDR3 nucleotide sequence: TGTGCCAGCAGCCCCGCGTCTAAAGGAAGGGGGTGGACCTACGAGCAGTACTTC.